This T cell receptor beta chain was sequenced in a study of long-term antiretroviral therapy in people with HIV. Trimming shortened V by 5 bases and J by 0 bases, and 17 bases separated the two germline ends. CDR3 length: 16 amino acids. The germline CDR1 and CDR2 sequences are SEHNR and FQNEAQ (reference sequence). This was the immunoSEQ v3.0 assay at survey level. Measured with immunoSEQ multiplex PCR; TCRdb has only the in-frame clones, and not every one. Of approximately 35,000 clones listed, roughly 97% are singletons. Specimens carried roughly 0.9-10 million cryopreserved PBMC before DNA extraction.

This receptor was identified in a man aged 25-40 years with HIV. Sample: unsorted PBMCs, taken 6.9 years after starting antiretroviral therapy. This chain uses TRBV7-9 with TRBJ2-7, with D possibly matching TRBD2 (5 bases). CDR3 sequence (DNA): TGTGCCAGCAGCAAATCCGAGCGGTCCCGCTCCTACGAGCAGTACTTC. This sequence encodes CASSKSERSRSYEQYF.